This is a list of T cell receptor beta chains from one sample in a study of T-cell memory formation after mild COVID-19. TCRdb reanalysed the 5' RACE reads using MiXCR and keeps one entry per CDR3 protein. In the table there are about 290,000 distinct CDR3 sequences, roughly 15% of which are singletons. Source material: PBMCs or a T cell subset sorted from them (not recorded which). These TCRs come from a man between 18 and 29 years old who had mild COVID-19 (a few samples of this study predate the infection). Cell type and time point are not known. Both conserved end residues are part of each CDR3. D genes are given only for firm matches. Clone size, where shown, is once, few, many, or a class for clones that have expanded.

TRBJ2-3 | TRBD2 | 18 | NA | TRBV4-3 | TGCGCCAGCAGCCAAGAGAGAAGAACTAGCGGCTTCACAGATACGCAGTATTTT | CASSQERRTSGFTDTQYF
TRBJ2-1 | NA | 12 | many | TRBV7-2 | TGTGCCAGCAGCTTTGGTTCTAATGAGCAGTTCTTC | CASSFGSNEQFF
TRBJ2-3 | NA | 13 | many | TRBV6-2/TRBV6-3 | TGTGCCAGCGTCGCAGGAGGGACAGATACGCAGTATTTT | CASVAGGTDTQYF
TRBJ2-3 | TRBD2 | 15 | NA | TRBV10-2 | TGCGCCAGCAGTGGGGCTAGCGGAAACACAGATACGCAGTATTTT | CASSGASGNTDTQYF
TRBJ2-1 | NA | 15 | few | TRBV9 | TGTGCCAGCAGCGTAGCTCCAGCTTGGGACAATGAGCAGTTCTTC | CASSVAPAWDNEQFF
TRBJ2-2 | TRBD2 | 14 | NA | TRBV9 | TGTGCCACCTCACCGGGACTAGCGGCCGGGGAGCTGTTTTTT | CATSPGLAAGELFF
TRBJ2-1 | NA | 15 | few | TRBV11-2 | TGTGCCAGCAGCTGGGGCGGGGTTTATAACAATGAGCAGTTCTTC | CASSWGGVYNNEQFF
TRBJ1-2 | NA | 13 | NA | TRBV7-3 | TGTGCCAGCAGCTCAACGGGGGCGGATGGCTACACCTTC | CASSSTGADGYTF
TRBJ1-2 | TRBD1 | 15 | few | TRBV7-9 | TGTGCCAGCAGCGCCCCCCCAGGGGGTAACTATGGCTACACCTTC | CASSAPPGGNYGYTF
TRBJ2-7 | TRBD1 | 15 | few | TRBV6-2/TRBV6-3 | TGTGCCAGCAGTGAAGAGGACAGGGAACCCTACGAGCAGTACTTC | CASSEEDREPYEQYF
TRBJ2-3 | NA | 16 | once | TRBV5-6 | TGTGCCAGCAGCTTGGGATCCGGGGGAAAAACGGATACGCAGTATTTT | CASSLGSGGKTDTQYF
TRBJ2-5 | NA | 14 | few | TRBV11-3 | TGTGCCAGCAGCTTTGGACGGGAGACAGAGACCCAGTACTTC | CASSFGRETETQYF
TRBJ1-1 | TRBD1 | 15 | few | TRBV5-1 | TGCGCCAGCAGCCGCGTGACAGGGGGAGCAACTGAAGCTTTCTTT | CASSRVTGGATEAFF
TRBJ2-5 | NA | 15 | few | TRBV7-2 | TGTGCCAGCAGCTTAGGATCAGGGTACCAAGAGACCCAGTACTTC | CASSLGSGYQETQYF
TRBJ1-4 | NA | 14 | many | TRBV25-1 | TGTGCCAGCAGTGAACGGGCAACTAATGAAAAACTGTTTTTT | CASSERATNEKLFF
TRBJ1-6 | TRBD1 | 16 | NA | TRBV10-3 | TGTGCCATCAGTGCGACAGGGGCTAACAATAATTCACCCCTCCACTTT | CAISATGANNNSPLHF
TRBJ2-5 | NA | 14 | few | TRBV6-2/TRBV6-3 | TGTGCCAGCAGTAAGGGTTGGTACCAAGAGACCCAGTACTTC | CASSKGWYQETQYF
TRBJ2-7 | TRBD1 | 15 | few | TRBV12-3/TRBV12-4 | TGTGCCAGCGCAATCGAGGGACAGGGGGCGTGGGAGCAGTACTTC | CASAIEGQGAWEQYF
TRBJ2-2 | NA | 12 | NA | TRBV7-3 | TGTGCCAGCAGGACGGGTCCCGGGGAGCTGTTTTTT | CASRTGPGELFF
TRBJ2-3 | TRBD2 | 17 | NA | TRBV6-2/TRBV6-3 | TGTGCCAGCATGAGGCGGCTAGCGGGGCCCTACACAGATACGCAGTATTTT | CASMRRLAGPYTDTQYF
TRBJ2-1 | TRBD2 | 15 | few | TRBV6-2/TRBV6-3 | TGTGCCAGCAACACGGCTAGCGGGGCTAGCGATGAGCAGTTCTTC | CASNTASGASDEQFF
TRBJ1-5 | NA | 14 | NA | TRBV18 | TGTGCCAGCTCACCCGGGTCTGGCAATCAGCCCCAGCATTTT | CASSPGSGNQPQHF
TRBJ1-1 | NA | 13 | NA | TRBV10-3 | TGTGCCATCACCCTAGGGGAGAACACTGAAGCTTTCTTT | CAITLGENTEAFF
TRBJ1-4 | NA | 15 | once | TRBV5-4 | TGTGCCAGCAGCTTGGATTCAGCAACTAATGAAAAACTGTTTTTT | CASSLDSATNEKLFF
TRBJ1-3 | NA | 15 | few | TRBV2 | TGTGCCAGCATCCCGACTGTCAGCTCTGGAAACACCATATATTTT | CASIPTVSSGNTIYF
TRBJ1-5 | NA | 13 | few | TRBV9 | TGTGCCAGCAGCGTGACAGCAAATCAGCCCCAGCATTTT | CASSVTANQPQHF
TRBJ2-2 | NA | 15 | few | TRBV10-3 | TGTGCCATCAGTGAGTCTGGCAGCCACACCGGGGAGCTGTTTTTT | CAISESGSHTGELFF
TRBJ1-6 | NA | 14 | many | TRBV6-1 | TGTGCCAGCAGTGCCGGGGGAGGAGGTTCACCCCTCCACTTT | CASSAGGGGSPLHF
TRBJ2-2 | TRBD1 | 16 | NA | TRBV5-1 | TGCGCCAGCAGCCCAGGGACAGGGGAGTACACCGGGGAGCTGTTTTTT | CASSPGTGEYTGELFF
TRBJ2-3 | NA | 14 | NA | TRBV7-6 | TGTGCCAGCAGCCTAGGGAATCGGATGGATACGCAGTATTTT | CASSLGNRMDTQYF
TRBJ1-1 | TRBD1 | 14 | NA | TRBV3-1 | TGTGCCAGCAGCGGACGGGACAGGAACACTGAAGCTTTCTTT | CASSGRDRNTEAFF
TRBJ1-2 | NA | 15 | NA | TRBV4-3 | TGCGCCAGCAGCCAAGAACAGGCCTCTAACTATGGCTACACCTTC | CASSQEQASNYGYTF
TRBJ2-7 | TRBD1 | 11 | NA | TRBV29-1 | TGCAGCGTTCGACAGGGCCACGAGCAGTACTTC | CSVRQGHEQYF
TRBJ2-7 | NA | 14 | many | TRBV5-6 | TGTGCCAGCAGCTTGTGGGGGGCCATCTACGAGCAGTACTTC | CASSLWGAIYEQYF
TRBJ2-7 | NA | 12 | NA | TRBV7-9 | TGTGCCAGCATGCGGGGAACCTACGAGCAGTACTTC | CASMRGTYEQYF
TRBJ2-2 | TRBD2 | 16 | NA | TRBV3-1 | TGTGCCAGCAGCCAAGGACTAGCGGGCACGTACCGGGAGCTGTTTTTT | CASSQGLAGTYRELFF
TRBJ1-3 | TRBD1 | 16 | few | TRBV7-7 | TGTGCTAGCAGCCCCGGGACAGCTGTCTCTGGAAACACCATATATTTT | CASSPGTAVSGNTIYF
TRBJ2-5 | TRBD2 | 16 | few | TRBV14 | TGTGCCAGCAGCCGGGGACTAGCGGGGGCTGGGGAGACCCAGTACTTC | CASSRGLAGAGETQYF
TRBJ2-3 | TRBD2 | 16 | few | TRBV20-1 | TGCAGTGCTAGAGTGGTCCGTACTAGCGGGGCGGATACGCAGTATTTT | CSARVVRTSGADTQYF
TRBJ2-5 | TRBD2 | 17 | NA | TRBV9 | TGTGCCAGCAGCTCCTTCGGGGGGGGCCTCACGGGAGAGACCCAGTACTTC | CASSSFGGGLTGETQYF
TRBJ1-5 | NA | 17 | NA | TRBV4-3 | TGCGCCAGCAGCCAAGATCTGGACACAGGGAGTCGTCAGCCCCAGCATTTT | CASSQDLDTGSRQPQHF
TRBJ2-2 | NA | 13 | few | TRBV5-1 | TGCGCCAGCAGCTCCGGCCAGGTCGGGGAGCTGTTTTTT | CASSSGQVGELFF
TRBJ2-2 | NA | 16 | few | TRBV27 | TGTGCCAGCACTCCCCACGGGGGCTTAGACACCGGGGAGCTGTTTTTT | CASTPHGGLDTGELFF
TRBJ1-2 | NA | 14 | NA | TRBV4-3 | TGCGCCAGCAGCCAAGAGTCAGGGGCCTATGGCTACACCTTC | CASSQESGAYGYTF
TRBJ1-2 | NA | 17 | NA | TRBV4-1 | TGCGCCAGCAGCCAAGAGGTACCCGGGCGTCCTAACTATGGCTACACCTTC | CASSQEVPGRPNYGYTF
TRBJ2-1 | TRBD2 | 16 | NA | TRBV9 | TGTGCCAGCAGCAACCTAGCGGGGGGGCCGTACAATGAGCAGTTCTTC | CASSNLAGGPYNEQFF